The clone carrying this T cell receptor (beta chain) was counted at least ten times. This record comes from a study of human T cells and chemical hapten exposure. The wider study: The variation in per-sample TCR yields arose mainly from small differences in pooled library volumes.

From the RACE reads, TCRdb called clonotypes with MiXCR, one entry per CDR3 protein. This sample has 60,000 to 80,000 distinct CDR3 sequences, with around 6.3% found just once. This CDR3 comprises 13 residues. The V end lost 3 bases, the J end lost 8 bases, and 10 bases lay between the germline ends. The time point here: healthy volunteer bleed at 6 weeks. Unfractionated whole blood served as the source for total RNA extraction. The origin of this receptor is a female donor in good health. Some clones in this sample may be carry-over from other donors' samples. The chain is built from TRBV12-3 or TRBV12-4 and TRBJ2-2; D tentatively reads TRBD1 or TRBD2 (5 bases each). The sequenced sample was whole blood. CDR3 sequence: CASSFEGWGELFF. CDR3 in DNA: TGTGCCAGCAGTTTTGAGGGGTGGGGGGAGCTGTTTTTT.